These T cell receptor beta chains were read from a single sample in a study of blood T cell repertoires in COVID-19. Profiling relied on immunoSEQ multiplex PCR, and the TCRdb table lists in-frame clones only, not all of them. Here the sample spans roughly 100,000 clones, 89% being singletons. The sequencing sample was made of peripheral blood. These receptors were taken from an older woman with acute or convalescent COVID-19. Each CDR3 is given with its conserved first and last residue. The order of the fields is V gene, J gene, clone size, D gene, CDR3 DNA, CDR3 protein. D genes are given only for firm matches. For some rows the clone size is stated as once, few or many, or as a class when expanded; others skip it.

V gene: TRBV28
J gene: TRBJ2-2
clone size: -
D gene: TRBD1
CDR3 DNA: TGTGCCGCCAAGACAGGGGTAGGCACCGGGGAGCTGTTTTTT
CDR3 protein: CAAKTGVGTGELFF

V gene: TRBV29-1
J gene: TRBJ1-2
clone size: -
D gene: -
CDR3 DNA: TGCAGCGTTGGTCAGGGTTCCTATGGCTACACCTTC
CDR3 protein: CSVGQGSYGYTF

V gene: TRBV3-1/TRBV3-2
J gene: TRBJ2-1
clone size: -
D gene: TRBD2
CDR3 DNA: TGTGCCAGCAGCCAAGATATTTCGGGAGGGCGTGAGCAGTTCTTC
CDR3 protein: CASSQDISGGREQFF

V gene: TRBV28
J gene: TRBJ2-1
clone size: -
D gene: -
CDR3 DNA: TGTGCCAGCATGCGGGCAGGGGACTACAATGAGCAGTTCTTC
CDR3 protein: CASMRAGDYNEQFF

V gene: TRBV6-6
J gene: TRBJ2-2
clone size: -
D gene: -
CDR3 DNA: TGTGCCAGCAGCAATGGACTACACGGGGAGCTGTTTTTT
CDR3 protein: CASSNGLHGELFF

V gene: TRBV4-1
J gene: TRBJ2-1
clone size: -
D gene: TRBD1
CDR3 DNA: TGCGCCAGCAGCCAAGAGGGACAGATCAATGAGCAGTTCTTC
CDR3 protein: CASSQEGQINEQFF

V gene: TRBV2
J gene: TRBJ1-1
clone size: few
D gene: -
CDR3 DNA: TGTGCCAGCAGTTTGCGGCCACGGGGGAACACTGAAGCTTTCTTT
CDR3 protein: CASSLRPRGNTEAFF

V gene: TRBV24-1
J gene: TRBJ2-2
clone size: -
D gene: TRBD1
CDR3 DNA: TGTGCCACCGGCCCGGGGACAGTTGGCACCGGGGAGCTGTTTTTT
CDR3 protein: CATGPGTVGTGELFF

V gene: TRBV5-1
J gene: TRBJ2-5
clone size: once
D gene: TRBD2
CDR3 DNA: TGCGCCAGCAGCGATACCGGGGGGGGAGAGACCCAGTACTTC
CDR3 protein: CASSDTGGGETQYF

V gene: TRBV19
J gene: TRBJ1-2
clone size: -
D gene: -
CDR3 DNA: TGTGCCAGTAAAACCCCTGGCAGGGGCGGCTACACCTTC
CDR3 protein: CASKTPGRGGYTF

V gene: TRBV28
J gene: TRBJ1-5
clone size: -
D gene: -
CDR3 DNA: TGTGCCAGCAGTTTAGCCAGCGGGACACTTAACCAGCCCCAGCATTTT
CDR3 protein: CASSLASGTLNQPQHF

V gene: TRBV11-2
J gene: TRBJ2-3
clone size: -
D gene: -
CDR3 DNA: TGTGCCAGCAGCTTAGACAGGAGCACAGATACGCAGTATTTT
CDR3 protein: CASSLDRSTDTQYF

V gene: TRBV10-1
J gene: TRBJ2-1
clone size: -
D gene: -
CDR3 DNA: TGCGCCAGCGGGGGGTCCCCGGGAAGTAATGAGCAGTTCTTC
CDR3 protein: CASGGSPGSNEQFF

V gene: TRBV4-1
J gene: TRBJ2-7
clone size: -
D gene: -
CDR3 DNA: TGCGCCAGCAGCCAAGGAGGCGGCAGTTCCTACGAGCAGTACTTC
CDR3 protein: CASSQGGGSSYEQYF

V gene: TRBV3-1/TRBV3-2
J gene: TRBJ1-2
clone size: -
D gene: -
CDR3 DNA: TGTGCCAGCAGCCAAGGGGGGCGCTTAGTTAACTATGGCTACACCTTC
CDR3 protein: CASSQGGRLVNYGYTF

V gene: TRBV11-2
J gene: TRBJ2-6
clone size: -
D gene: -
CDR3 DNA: TGTGCCAGCAGCCGAGGATCCTCTGGGGCCAACGTCCTGACTTTC
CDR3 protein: CASSRGSSGANVLTF

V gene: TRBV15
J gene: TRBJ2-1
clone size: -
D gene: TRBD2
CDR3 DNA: TGTGCCACCAGCAGAGAGGGACTAGCGGGCGTTAATGAGCAGTTCTTC
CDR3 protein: CATSREGLAGVNEQFF

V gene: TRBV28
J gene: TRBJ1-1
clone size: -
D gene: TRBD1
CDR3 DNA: TGTGCCAGCAGTTTCCCCAGGGGGTCGAACACTGAAGCTTTCTTT
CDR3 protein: CASSFPRGSNTEAFF

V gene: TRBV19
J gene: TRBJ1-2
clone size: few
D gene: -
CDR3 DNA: TGTGCCAGTAGTATAGCTCGAAGGCCGACGGGTGGCTACACCTTC
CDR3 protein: CASSIARRPTGGYTF

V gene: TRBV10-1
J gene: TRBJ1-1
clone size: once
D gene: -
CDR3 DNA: TGCGCCAGCAGTGGAAGCACCTATGAAGCTTTCTTT
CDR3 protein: CASSGSTYEAFF

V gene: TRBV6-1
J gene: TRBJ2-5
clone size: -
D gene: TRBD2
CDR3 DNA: TGTGCCAGCAGTGAAGCACTAGCGGGAGCAGAGACCCAGTACTTC
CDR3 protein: CASSEALAGAETQYF

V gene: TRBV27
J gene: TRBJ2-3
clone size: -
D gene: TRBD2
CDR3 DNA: TGTGCCAGCAGTCTAGCGGGAGTAGGAGATACGCAGTATTTT
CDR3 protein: CASSLAGVGDTQYF

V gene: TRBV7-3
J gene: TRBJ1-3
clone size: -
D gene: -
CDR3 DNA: TGTGCCAGCAGCTTAGGACCTAGGGGCCTTGGAAACACCATATATTTT
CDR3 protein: CASSLGPRGLGNTIYF

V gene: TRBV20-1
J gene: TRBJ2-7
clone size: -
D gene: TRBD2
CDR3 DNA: TGCAGTGTAGCGGGATTGTACGAGCAGTACTTC
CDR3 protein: CSVAGLYEQYF

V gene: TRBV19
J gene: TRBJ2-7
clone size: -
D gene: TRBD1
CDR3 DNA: TGTGCCAGTAGTATCGGACAGGGAACTTCCTACGAGCAGTACTTC
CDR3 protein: CASSIGQGTSYEQYF

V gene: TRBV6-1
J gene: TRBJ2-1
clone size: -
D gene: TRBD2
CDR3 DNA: TGTGCCAGCAGCGAAGTTATGGGAGGGCCCTACAATGAGCAGTTCTTC
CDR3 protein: CASSEVMGGPYNEQFF

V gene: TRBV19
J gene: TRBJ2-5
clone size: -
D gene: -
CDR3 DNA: TGTGCCAGTAGTAGGAGTGGAGGGGGCTCCCAAGAGACCCAGTACTTC
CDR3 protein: CASSRSGGGSQETQYF

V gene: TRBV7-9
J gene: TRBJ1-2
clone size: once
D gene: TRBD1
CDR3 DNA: TGTGCCAGCAGCCCAACGGGACAGGTCGCCGGCTACACCTTC
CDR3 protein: CASSPTGQVAGYTF

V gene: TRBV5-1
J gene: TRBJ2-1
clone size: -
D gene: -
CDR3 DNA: TGCGCCAGCAGCTTGGCTGGGAGCTCCTACAATGAGCAGTTCTTC
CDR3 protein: CASSLAGSSYNEQFF

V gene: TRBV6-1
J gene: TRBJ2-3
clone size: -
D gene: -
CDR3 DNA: TGTGCCAGCAGTGAAGTGGCTAGAAGAGATACGCAGTATTTT
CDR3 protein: CASSEVARRDTQYF

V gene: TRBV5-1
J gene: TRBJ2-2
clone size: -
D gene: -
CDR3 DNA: TGCGCCAGCAGCTTGGGGGCAGGGTTAGACACCGGGGAGCTGTTTTTT
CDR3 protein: CASSLGAGLDTGELFF

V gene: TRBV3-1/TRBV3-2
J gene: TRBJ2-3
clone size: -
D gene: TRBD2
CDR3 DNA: TGTGCCAGCAGCCTTGGCGGGACTAAGGAAGATACGCAGTATTTT
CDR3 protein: CASSLGGTKEDTQYF

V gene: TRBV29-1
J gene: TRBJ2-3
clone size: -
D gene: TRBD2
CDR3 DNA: TGCAGCGTTGGGGGGGGACTATTCACAGATACGCAGTATTTT
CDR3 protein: CSVGGGLFTDTQYF

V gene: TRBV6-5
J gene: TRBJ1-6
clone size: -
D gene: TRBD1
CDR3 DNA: TGTGCCAGCAGAGTCCCAGGGGGTGAGAATTCACCCCTCCACTTT
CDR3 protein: CASRVPGGENSPLHF

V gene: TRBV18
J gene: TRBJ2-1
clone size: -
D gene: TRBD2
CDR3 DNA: TGTGCCAGCTCTCTCATGACCCTAGCGGGAGTAGACAATGAGCAGTTCTTC
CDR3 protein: CASSLMTLAGVDNEQFF

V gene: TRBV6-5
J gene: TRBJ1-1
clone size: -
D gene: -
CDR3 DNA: TGTGCCAGCAGTCAGGGTCTGGGCCGTAACACTGAAGCTTTCTTT
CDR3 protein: CASSQGLGRNTEAFF

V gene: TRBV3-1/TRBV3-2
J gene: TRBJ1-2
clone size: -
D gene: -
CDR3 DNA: TGTGCCAGCAGCCCGAAGGAGAGCTTAGGCTACACCTTC
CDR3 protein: CASSPKESLGYTF

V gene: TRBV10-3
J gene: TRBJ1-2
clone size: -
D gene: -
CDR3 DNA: TGTGCCATCAGTGAGTCAGGGGAGGCTGGCTACACCTTC
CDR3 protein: CAISESGEAGYTF

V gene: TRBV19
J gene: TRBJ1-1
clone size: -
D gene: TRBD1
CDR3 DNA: TGTGCCAGTAGTATAGCGGGGACAGGGAACACTGAAGCTTTCTTT
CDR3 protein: CASSIAGTGNTEAFF

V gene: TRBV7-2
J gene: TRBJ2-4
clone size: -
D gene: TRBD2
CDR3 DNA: TGTGCCAGCAGCTTAGATCGGCTAGCGGGAAACATTCAGTACTTC
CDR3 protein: CASSLDRLAGNIQYF

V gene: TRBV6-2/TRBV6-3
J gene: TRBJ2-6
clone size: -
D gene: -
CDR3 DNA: TGTGCCAGCAGTTACTCGGTTATCGGGTCCTGGGGGGCCAACGTCCTGACTTTC
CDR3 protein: CASSYSVIGSWGANVLTF

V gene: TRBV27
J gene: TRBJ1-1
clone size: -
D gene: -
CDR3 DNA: TGTGCCAGCAGTTTATCAGGCGGGGTTACTGAAGCTTTCTTT
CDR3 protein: CASSLSGGVTEAFF

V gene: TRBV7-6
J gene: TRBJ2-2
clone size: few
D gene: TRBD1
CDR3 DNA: TGTGCCAGCAGCTTACTCCCCGGGACAGGGGGGGGAACCGGGGAGCTGTTTTTT
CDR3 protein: CASSLLPGTGGGTGELFF

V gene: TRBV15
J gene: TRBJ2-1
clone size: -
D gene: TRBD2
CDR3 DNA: TGTGCCACCAGCAGAACTAGCGGGAGGGCCCGGGAGCAGTTCTTC
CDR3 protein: CATSRTSGRAREQFF

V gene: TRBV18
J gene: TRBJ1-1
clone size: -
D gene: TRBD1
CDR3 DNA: TGTGCCAGCTCACCACGGGACAGCGAAGCTTTCTTT
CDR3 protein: CASSPRDSEAFF

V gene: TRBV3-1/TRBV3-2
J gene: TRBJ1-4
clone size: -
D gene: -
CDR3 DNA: TGTGCCAGCAGCCAATTTTTAGATGAAAAACTGTTTTTT
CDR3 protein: CASSQFLDEKLFF

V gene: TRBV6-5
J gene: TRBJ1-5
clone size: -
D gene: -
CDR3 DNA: TGTGCCAGTATCCCCGGGTTCAATCAGCCCCAGCATTTT
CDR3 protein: CASIPGFNQPQHF

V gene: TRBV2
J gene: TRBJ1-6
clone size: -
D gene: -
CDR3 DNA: TGTGCCAGCACAATTCAGGGAGGTTCACCCCTCCACTTT
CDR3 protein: CASTIQGGSPLHF

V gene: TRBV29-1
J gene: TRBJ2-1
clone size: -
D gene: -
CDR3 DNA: TGCAGCTCCCCCCGGAGCTCCGCGGGGGAGCAGTTCTTC
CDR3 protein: CSSPRSSAGEQFF

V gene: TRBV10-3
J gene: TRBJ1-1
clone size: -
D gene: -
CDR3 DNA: TGTGCCACCAAAGGCGGATTTTCACGAATGAACACTGAAGCTTTCTTT
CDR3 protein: CATKGGFSRMNTEAFF

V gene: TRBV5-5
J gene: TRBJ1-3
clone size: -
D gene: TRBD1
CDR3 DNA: TGTGCCAGCAGTTGGACAGGGGGTAACACCATATATTTT
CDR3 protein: CASSWTGGNTIYF

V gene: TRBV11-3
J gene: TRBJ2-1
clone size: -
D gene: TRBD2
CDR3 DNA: TGTGCCAGCACCGAGACTGGACTAGCGGGGAGGGCTGAGCAGTTCTTC
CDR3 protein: CASTETGLAGRAEQFF

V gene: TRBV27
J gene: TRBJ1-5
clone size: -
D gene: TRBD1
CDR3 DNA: TGTGCCAGCACCTTCTCCGGGACAGGGGGCTTTAGCAATCAGCCCCAGCATTTT
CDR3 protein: CASTFSGTGGFSNQPQHF

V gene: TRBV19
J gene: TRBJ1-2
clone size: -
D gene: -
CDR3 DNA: TGTGCCAGTACGGGAAGGTTGGATGGCTACACCTTC
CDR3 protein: CASTGRLDGYTF

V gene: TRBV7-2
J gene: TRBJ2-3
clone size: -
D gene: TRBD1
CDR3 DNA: TGTGCCAGCAGCCCAGGGGGCGGACCCTTCGGCACAGATACGCAGTATTTT
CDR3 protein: CASSPGGGPFGTDTQYF

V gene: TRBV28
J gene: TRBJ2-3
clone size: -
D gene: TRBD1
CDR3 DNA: TGTGCCAGCAACCAGGACAGGGTCACACGCACAGATACGCAGTATTTT
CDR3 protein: CASNQDRVTRTDTQYF

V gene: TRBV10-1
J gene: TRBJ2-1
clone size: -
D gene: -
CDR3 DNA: TGCGCCAGCAGCCGCGGGGGCCCCCCCGCCAATGAGCAGTTCTTC
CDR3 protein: CASSRGGPPANEQFF